This T cell receptor beta chain originates from a study of early T cells in non-severe SARS-CoV-2 infection. Study summary: With bulk RNA from unsorted whole blood as input, sequencing yielded unpaired chains. Broader study findings: Anti-spike CD8 specificities were favored by VDJdb matching, whose results missed private and CD4 specificities.

The CDR3 spans 13 residues. The germline V gene has CDR1 SGHKS and CDR2 YYEKEE (reference sequence). V shed 0 bases and J shed 0 bases, with 3 bases lying between them. At least ten counts were recorded for this clonotype. Antigen unknown. TCRdb re-derived calls from the 5' RACE reads in MiXCR, one entry per CDR3 protein. The sample carries some 45,000 distinct CDR3 sequences, about 6% recorded once. The sequence came from an adult who was a healthcare worker with PCR-confirmed SARS-CoV-2 infection or an uninfected control (not recorded which). The chain recombines TRBV5-5 with TRBJ1-1; D is undetermined. The sequencing here drew on whole blood, taken at baseline. CDR3 amino acids: CASSLGVNTEAFF. The CDR3 DNA reads as TGTGCCAGCAGCTTGGGTGTGAACACTGAAGCTTTCTTT.